This is a list of T cell receptor beta chains from one sample in a study of blood T cell repertoires in COVID-19. The protocol was immunoSEQ multiplex PCR, while the TCRdb copy is restricted to in-frame clones and leaves out a portion. The sample contains fewer than 500,000 clones, roughly 90% of which appear only once. Material: peripheral blood. All receptors come from a man between 18 and 35 years old with COVID-19, enrolled during active disease. Each CDR3 is given with its conserved first and last residue. A D gene is named only where the DNA matches it firmly. Only some rows state a clone size, as once, few, many or a class for expanded clones.

NA,TRBV12-3/TRBV12-4,TRBJ2-3,NA,CASSLAYTDTQYF,TGTGCCAGCAGTTTAGCCTACACAGATACGCAGTATTTT
NA,TRBV5-6,TRBJ2-6,NA,CASSYQSGANVLTF,TGTGCCAGCAGCTACCAGTCTGGGGCCAACGTCCTGACTTTC
NA,TRBV7-3,TRBJ2-1,NA,CASSRQASSYNEQFF,TGTGCCAGCAGCCGACAGGCGAGCTCCTACAATGAGCAGTTCTTC
once,TRBV30,TRBJ2-2,TRBD2,CAWKLAGSIGELFF,TGTGCCTGGAAACTAGCGGGGTCTATCGGGGAGCTGTTTTTT
once,TRBV27,TRBJ1-2,TRBD1,CASSLDRGRGYTF,TGTGCCAGCAGTCTTGACAGGGGGCGCGGCTACACCTTC
NA,TRBV6-6,TRBJ1-4,NA,CASSSGIASTNEKLFF,TGTGCCAGCAGCTCCGGGATAGCTTCAACTAATGAAAAACTGTTTTTT
NA,TRBV2,TRBJ2-7,NA,CASRKDNYEQYF,TGTGCCAGCAGAAAGGACAACTACGAGCAGTACTTC
NA,TRBV6-5,TRBJ2-6,NA,CASQAASGANVLTF,TGTGCCAGCCAAGCGGCTTCTGGGGCCAACGTCCTGACTTTC
NA,TRBV15,TRBJ1-1,NA,CATSSLYETEAFF,TGTGCCACCAGCAGTCTCTACGAAACTGAAGCTTTCTTT
NA,TRBV2,TRBJ2-3,TRBD1,CASKTTGIVADTQYF,TGTGCCAGCAAAACGACAGGGATTGTCGCAGATACGCAGTATTTT
few,TRBV4-1,TRBJ1-6,NA,CASSQVLLNSPLHF,TGCGCCAGCAGCCAAGTTCTCCTTAATTCACCCCTCCACTTT
once,TRBV2,TRBJ2-3,NA,CASSEIDTDTQYF,TGTGCCAGCAGTGAAATAGACACAGATACGCAGTATTTT
NA,TRBV5-6,TRBJ2-1,TRBD2,CASSLGGRAGVF,TGTGCCAGCAGCTTGGGCGGGAGGGCCGGGGTCTTC
NA,TRBV5-1,TRBJ1-2,NA,CASTNRADGYTF,TGCGCCAGCACTAACAGGGCGGATGGCTACACCTTC
NA,TRBV5-1,TRBJ2-7,TRBD1,CASSLGTVHEQYF,TGCGCCAGCAGCCTGGGGACAGTCCACGAGCAGTACTTC
NA,TRBV6-5,TRBJ2-1,TRBD1,CASSMTGISYNEQFF,TGTGCCAGCAGCATGACAGGGATATCCTACAATGAGCAGTTCTTC
NA,TRBV30,TRBJ2-7,NA,CAWSVSYEQYF,TGTGCCTGGAGTGTCTCGTACGAGCAGTACTTC
once,TRBV5-4,TRBJ2-3,NA,CASSPPGSDTQYF,TGTGCCAGCAGCCCCCCGGGTTCAGATACGCAGTATTTT
NA,TRBV5-1,TRBJ2-2,TRBD1,CASSLRTGDTGELFF,TGCGCCAGCAGCTTGAGGACAGGGGATACCGGGGAGCTGTTTTTT
NA,TRBV6-5,TRBJ2-3,NA,CATHGRTDTQYF,TGTGCCACACATGGGAGGACAGATACGCAGTATTTT
NA,TRBV2,TRBJ2-3,NA,CASRWTEENTDTQYF,TGTGCCAGCAGGTGGACGGAGGAGAACACAGATACGCAGTATTTT
NA,TRBV9,TRBJ2-5,TRBD1,CASSAGTGGRETQYF,TGTGCCAGCAGCGCCGGGACAGGGGGCCGGGAGACCCAGTACTTC
few,TRBV11-3,TRBJ2-1,TRBD2,CASSESGKQFF,TGTGCCAGCAGCGAGAGCGGGAAGCAGTTCTTC
NA,TRBV29-1,TRBJ1-5,NA,CSVRGGHSNQPQHF,TGCAGCGTTAGAGGGGGACATAGCAATCAGCCCCAGCATTTT
NA,TRBV19,TRBJ1-2,TRBD1,CASSTLPGQRINYGYTF,TGTGCCAGTAGTACGCTCCCGGGACAGAGAATTAACTATGGCTACACCTTC
NA,TRBV11-2,TRBJ2-7,TRBD2,CASSSRLAGVPYEQYF,TGTGCCAGCAGCTCCAGACTAGCGGGGGTTCCCTACGAGCAGTACTTC
once,TRBV7-9,TRBJ2-5,NA,CASSTSTGQKETQYF,TGTGCCAGCAGCACCTCCACCGGACAGAAAGAGACCCAGTACTTC
NA,TRBV5-1,TRBJ1-6,TRBD1,CASSLGDRTSHSPLHF,TGCGCCAGCAGCTTGGGGGACAGGACTTCTCATTCACCCCTCCACTTT
NA,TRBV4-1,TRBJ1-6,NA,CASSQVEGNSPLHF,TGCGCCAGCAGCCAAGTTGAGGGAAATTCACCCCTCCACTTT
NA,TRBV19,TRBJ1-5,NA,CASSIEARQPQHF,TGTGCCAGTAGTATAGAGGCGCGGCAGCCCCAGCATTTT
NA,TRBV18,TRBJ2-3,NA,CASSLGQARTDTQYF,TGTGCCAGCTCCCTGGGACAAGCGCGCACAGATACGCAGTATTTT
NA,TRBV24-1,TRBJ1-3,NA,CATSDLQRVGGANTIYF,TGTGCCACCAGTGATTTGCAACGGGTGGGGGGAGCAAACACCATATATTTT
NA,TRBV6-1,TRBJ2-7,TRBD1,CASSEGSLETGSYEQYF,TGTGCCAGCAGTGAAGGGAGCTTGGAGACAGGGTCCTACGAGCAGTACTTC
NA,TRBV19,TRBJ1-5,TRBD1,CASSSPTGVGGNQPQHF,TGTGCCAGTAGTAGCCCGACAGGGGTAGGAGGCAATCAGCCCCAGCATTTT
NA,TRBV7-9,TRBJ1-1,NA,CASSWGQGTEAFF,TGTGCCAGCAGCTGGGGGCAGGGAACTGAAGCTTTCTTT
few,TRBV3-1/TRBV3-2,TRBJ1-5,TRBD1,CASSPGTGQPQHF,TGTGCCAGCAGCCCCGGGACAGGTCAGCCCCAGCATTTT
NA,TRBV25-1,TRBJ1-1,NA,CASSSRDTLNTEAFF,TGTGCCAGCAGTTCCCGGGACACCTTGAACACTGAAGCTTTCTTT
NA,TRBV29-1,TRBJ1-1,NA,CSVERDLGTEAFF,TGCAGCGTTGAGAGGGATTTGGGTACTGAAGCTTTCTTT
NA,TRBV11-2,TRBJ2-2,NA,CASSLVARSSTGELFF,TGTGCCAGCAGCTTAGTTGCTAGGTCGAGCACCGGGGAGCTGTTTTTT
few,TRBV5-5,TRBJ2-7,TRBD1,CASSFSRQGLGEQYF,TGTGCCAGCAGCTTCTCGAGACAGGGTTTAGGCGAGCAGTACTTC
NA,TRBV30,TRBJ2-3,NA,CAWSVRDTQYF,TGTGCCTGGAGTGTTCGAGATACGCAGTATTTT
NA,TRBV14,TRBJ1-3,NA,CASSQYSGNTIYF,TGTGCCAGCAGTCAATACTCTGGAAACACCATATATTTT
NA,TRBV7-8,TRBJ2-7,NA,CASSLGGREQYF,TGTGCCAGCAGCTTAGGAGGGAGAGAGCAGTACTTC
NA,TRBV27,TRBJ1-6,NA,CASAETNSPLHF,TGTGCCAGCGCGGAAACGAATTCACCCCTCCACTTT
NA,TRBV24-1,TRBJ2-1,TRBD1,CATSESTGTGANEQFF,TGTGCCACCAGTGAGTCCACCGGGACAGGGGCCAATGAGCAGTTCTTC
NA,TRBV4-2,TRBJ2-3,TRBD2,CASSQTGLAERTDTQYF,TGTGCCAGCAGCCAAACCGGACTAGCGGAACGCACAGATACGCAGTATTTT
once,TRBV18,TRBJ1-5,TRBD1,CASSADRGGGNQPQHF,TGTGCCAGCTCAGCGGACAGGGGAGGTGGTAATCAGCCCCAGCATTTT
NA,TRBV6-4,TRBJ2-2,TRBD2,CASKASGSSGELFF,TGTGCCAGCAAGGCTAGCGGGTCCTCCGGGGAGCTGTTTTTT
NA,TRBV2,TRBJ2-1,NA,CASSETGLYNEQFF,TGTGCCAGCAGCGAGACGGGACTCTACAATGAGCAGTTCTTC
few,TRBV10-3,TRBJ2-1,TRBD2,CATGNGGTSGRGSYNEQFF,TGTGCCACCGGTAATGGGGGGACTAGCGGACGGGGCTCCTACAATGAGCAGTTCTTC
NA,TRBV7-8,TRBJ1-3,NA,CASRTPTAGNTIYF,TGTGCCAGCAGAACCCCGACAGCTGGAAACACCATATATTTT
NA,TRBV6-5,TRBJ2-5,TRBD2,CASIPSLAGTRTQYF,TGTGCCAGCATCCCCTCGCTAGCGGGAACTCGGACCCAGTACTTC
once,TRBV15,TRBJ2-3,TRBD1,CATSTGQGTDTQYF,TGTGCCACCAGCACGGGACAGGGTACAGATACGCAGTATTTT
NA,TRBV11-2,TRBJ1-1,NA,CASSLANTEAFF,TGTGCCAGCAGCTTGGCGAACACTGAAGCTTTCTTT
NA,TRBV3-1/TRBV3-2,TRBJ1-3,NA,CASSQRGSGNTIYF,TGTGCCAGCAGCCAAAGAGGGTCTGGAAACACCATATATTTT